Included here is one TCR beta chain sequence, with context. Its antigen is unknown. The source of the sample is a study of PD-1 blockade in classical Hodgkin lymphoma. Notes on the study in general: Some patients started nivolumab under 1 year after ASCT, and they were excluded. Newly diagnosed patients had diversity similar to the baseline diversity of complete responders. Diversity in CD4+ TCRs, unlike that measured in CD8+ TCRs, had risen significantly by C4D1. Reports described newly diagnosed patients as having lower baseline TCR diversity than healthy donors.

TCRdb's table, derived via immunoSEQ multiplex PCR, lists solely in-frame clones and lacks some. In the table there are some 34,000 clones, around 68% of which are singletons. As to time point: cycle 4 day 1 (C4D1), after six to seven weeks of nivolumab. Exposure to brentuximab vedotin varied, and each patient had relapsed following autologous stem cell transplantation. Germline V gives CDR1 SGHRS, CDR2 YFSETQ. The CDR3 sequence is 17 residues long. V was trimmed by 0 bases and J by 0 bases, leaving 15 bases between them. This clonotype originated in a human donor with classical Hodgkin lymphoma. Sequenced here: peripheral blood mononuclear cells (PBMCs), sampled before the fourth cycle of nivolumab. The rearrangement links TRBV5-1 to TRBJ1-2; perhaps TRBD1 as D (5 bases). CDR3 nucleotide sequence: TGCGCCAGCAGCTTGGACCGGCAGGGAACTACTAACTATGGCTACACCTTC. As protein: CASSLDRQGTTNYGYTF.